This TCR beta chain was documented in a study of PD-1 blockade in classical Hodgkin lymphoma. Comment on this clone: Its target is unknown.

TCRdb's copy holds only in-frame clones and misses some; the assay was immunoSEQ multiplex PCR. The sample holds about 31,000 clones, 85% seen once. Study findings and constraints: By C4D1, diversity of CD4+ TCRs had risen significantly, whereas that of CD8+ TCRs had not. Healthy donors were reported to have higher baseline TCR diversity than newly diagnosed patients.

Each patient relapsed following autologous stem cell transplantation, and prior brentuximab vedotin exposure differed. It was by magnetic negative selection that CD4+ T cells were purified from thawed PBMCs. From germline, CDR1 is SQVTM and CDR2 ANQGSEA. This CDR3 has 16 residues. The V and J ends lost 0 bases and 4 bases, in that order; junction bases with no gene match: 9. The TCR was taken from a human donor with classical Hodgkin lymphoma. Source: CD4+ T cells from blood, taken at baseline. The chain has TRBV29-1 and TRBJ1-2; 9 bases map to TRBD1. The CDR3 region is CSVEDLSGTGPYGYTF. The CDR3 region has the DNA TGCAGCGTTGAAGACTTGTCCGGGACAGGGCCCTATGGCTACACCTTC.